This T cell receptor beta chain was identified in a study of PD-L1 blockade in urothelial cancer. Study background: T cell content in blood samples showed a median of about 140,000.

The CDR3 contains 13 residues. The ends lost 3 bases at V and 8 bases at J; junction bases unmatched: 8. Germline lookup yields CDR1 SQVTM and CDR2 ANQGSEA. Pretreatment and on-treatment blood mononuclear cell samples were taken, totaling between 1 and 8 time points per patient. Sequencing used immunoSEQ multiplex PCR; TCRdb keeps in-frame clones, though not all of them. The profile shows around 41,000 clones, roughly 91% of them singletons. The specimen was PBMCs, collected around atezolizumab (anti-PD-L1) treatment. V gene TRBV29-1 combines with J gene TRBJ2-7; 9 bases fit TRBD2. The receptor's source is a woman aged 55-70 years with urothelial cancer. CDR3 sequence reads: CSVEVAGGGKQYF. CDR3 in DNA: TGCAGCGTTGAGGTTGCGGGGGGGGGCAAGCAGTACTTC.